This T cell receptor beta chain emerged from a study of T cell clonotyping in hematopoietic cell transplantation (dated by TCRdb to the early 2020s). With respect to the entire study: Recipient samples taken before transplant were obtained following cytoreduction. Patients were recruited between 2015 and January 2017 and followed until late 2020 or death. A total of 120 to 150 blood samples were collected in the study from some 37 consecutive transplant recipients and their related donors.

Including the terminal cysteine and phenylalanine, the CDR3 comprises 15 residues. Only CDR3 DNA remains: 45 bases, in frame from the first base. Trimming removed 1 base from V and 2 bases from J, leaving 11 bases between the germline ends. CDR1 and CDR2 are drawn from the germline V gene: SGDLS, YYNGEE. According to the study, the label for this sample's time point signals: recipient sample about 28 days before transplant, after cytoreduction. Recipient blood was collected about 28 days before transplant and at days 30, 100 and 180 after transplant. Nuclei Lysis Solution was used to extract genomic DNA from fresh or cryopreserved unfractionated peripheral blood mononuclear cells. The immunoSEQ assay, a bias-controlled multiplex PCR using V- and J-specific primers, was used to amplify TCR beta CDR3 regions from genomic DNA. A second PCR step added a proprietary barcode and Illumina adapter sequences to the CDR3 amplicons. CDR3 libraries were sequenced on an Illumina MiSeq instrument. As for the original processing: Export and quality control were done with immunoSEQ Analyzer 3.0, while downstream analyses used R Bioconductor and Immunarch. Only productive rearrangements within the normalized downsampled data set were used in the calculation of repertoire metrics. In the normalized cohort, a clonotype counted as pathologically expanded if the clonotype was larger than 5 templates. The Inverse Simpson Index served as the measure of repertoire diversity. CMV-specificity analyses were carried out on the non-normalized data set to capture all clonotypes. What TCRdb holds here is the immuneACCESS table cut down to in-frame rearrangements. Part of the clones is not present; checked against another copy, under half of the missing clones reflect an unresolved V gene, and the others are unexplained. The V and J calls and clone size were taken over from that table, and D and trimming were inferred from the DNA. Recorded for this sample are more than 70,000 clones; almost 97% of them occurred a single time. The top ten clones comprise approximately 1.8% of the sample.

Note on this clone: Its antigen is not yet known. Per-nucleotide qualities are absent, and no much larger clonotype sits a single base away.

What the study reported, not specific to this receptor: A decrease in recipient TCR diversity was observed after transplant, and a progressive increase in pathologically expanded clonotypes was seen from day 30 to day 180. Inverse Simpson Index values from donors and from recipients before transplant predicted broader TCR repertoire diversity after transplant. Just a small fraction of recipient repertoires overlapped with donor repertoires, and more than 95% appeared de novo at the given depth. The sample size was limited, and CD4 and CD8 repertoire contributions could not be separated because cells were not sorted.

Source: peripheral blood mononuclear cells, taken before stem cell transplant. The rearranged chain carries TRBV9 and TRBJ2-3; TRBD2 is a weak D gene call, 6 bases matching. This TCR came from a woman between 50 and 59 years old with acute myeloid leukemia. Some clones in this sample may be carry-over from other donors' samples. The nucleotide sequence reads TGTGCCAGCAGCGTACGGGGGACGTTCACAGATACGCAGTATTTT. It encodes CASSVRGTFTDTQYF.